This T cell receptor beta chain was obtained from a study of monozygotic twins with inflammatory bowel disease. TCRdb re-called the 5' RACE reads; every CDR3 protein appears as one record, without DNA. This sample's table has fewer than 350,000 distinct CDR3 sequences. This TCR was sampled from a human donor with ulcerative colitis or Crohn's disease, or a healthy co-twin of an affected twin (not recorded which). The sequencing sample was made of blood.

CDR3 amino acids: CASSQELAGAYEQYF. The chain is built from TRBV3-1 and TRBJ2-7; TCRdb reports TRBD2, a call that lacks DNA to check it against. There are 15 residues in the CDR3. Germline V gene data show CDR1 as LGHDT and CDR2 as YNNKEL (reference sequence).